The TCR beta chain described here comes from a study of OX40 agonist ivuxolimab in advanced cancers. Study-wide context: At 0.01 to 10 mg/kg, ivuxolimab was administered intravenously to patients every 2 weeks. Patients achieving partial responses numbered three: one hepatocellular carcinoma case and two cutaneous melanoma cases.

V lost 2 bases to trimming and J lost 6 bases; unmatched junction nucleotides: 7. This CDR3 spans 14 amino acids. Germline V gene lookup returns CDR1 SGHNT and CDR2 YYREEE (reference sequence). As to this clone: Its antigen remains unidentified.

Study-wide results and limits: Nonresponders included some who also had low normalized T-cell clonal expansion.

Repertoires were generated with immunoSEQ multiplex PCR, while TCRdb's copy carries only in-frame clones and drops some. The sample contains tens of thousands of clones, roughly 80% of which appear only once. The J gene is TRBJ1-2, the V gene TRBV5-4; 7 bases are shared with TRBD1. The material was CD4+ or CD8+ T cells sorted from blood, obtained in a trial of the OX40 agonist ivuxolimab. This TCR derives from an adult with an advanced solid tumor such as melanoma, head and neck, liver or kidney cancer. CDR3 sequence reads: CASSFFGRGNGYTF. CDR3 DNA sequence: TGTGCCAGCAGCTTTTTTGGCAGGGGGAATGGCTACACCTTC.